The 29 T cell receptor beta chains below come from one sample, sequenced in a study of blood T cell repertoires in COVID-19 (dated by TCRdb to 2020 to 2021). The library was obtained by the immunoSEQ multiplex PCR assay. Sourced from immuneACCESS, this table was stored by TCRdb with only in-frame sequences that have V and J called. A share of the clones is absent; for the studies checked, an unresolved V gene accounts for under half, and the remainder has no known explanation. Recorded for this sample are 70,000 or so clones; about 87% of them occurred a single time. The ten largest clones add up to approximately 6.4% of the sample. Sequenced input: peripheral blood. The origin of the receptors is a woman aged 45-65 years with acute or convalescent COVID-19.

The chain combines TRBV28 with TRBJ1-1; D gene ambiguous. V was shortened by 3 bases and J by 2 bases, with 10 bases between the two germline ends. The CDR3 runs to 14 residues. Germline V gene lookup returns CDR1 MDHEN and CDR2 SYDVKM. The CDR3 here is CASSLPRTNTEAFF. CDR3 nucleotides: TGTGCCAGCAGTTTGCCCCGAACTAACACTGAAGCTTTCTTT.

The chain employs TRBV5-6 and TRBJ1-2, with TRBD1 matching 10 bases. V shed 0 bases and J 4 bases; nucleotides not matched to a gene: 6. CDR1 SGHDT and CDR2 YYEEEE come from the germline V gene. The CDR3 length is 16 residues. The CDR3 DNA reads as TGTGCCAGCAGCTTGGATTTACGGGACAGGGGCTATGGCTACACCTTC. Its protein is CASSLDLRDRGYGYTF.

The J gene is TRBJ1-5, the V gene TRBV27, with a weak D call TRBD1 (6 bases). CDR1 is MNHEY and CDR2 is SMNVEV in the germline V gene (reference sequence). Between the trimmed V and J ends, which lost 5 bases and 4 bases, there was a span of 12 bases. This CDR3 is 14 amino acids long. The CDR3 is CASSAQGSNQPQHF. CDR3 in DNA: TGTGCCAGCAGTGCTCAGGGGAGTAATCAGCCCCAGCATTTT.

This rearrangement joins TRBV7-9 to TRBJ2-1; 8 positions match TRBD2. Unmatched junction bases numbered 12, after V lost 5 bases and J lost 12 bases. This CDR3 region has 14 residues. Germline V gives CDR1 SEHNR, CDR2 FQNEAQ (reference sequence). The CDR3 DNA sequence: TGTGCCAGCAGCCAAACAGGGTCGGGAGGGGGGCAGTTCTTC. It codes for CASSQTGSGGGQFF.

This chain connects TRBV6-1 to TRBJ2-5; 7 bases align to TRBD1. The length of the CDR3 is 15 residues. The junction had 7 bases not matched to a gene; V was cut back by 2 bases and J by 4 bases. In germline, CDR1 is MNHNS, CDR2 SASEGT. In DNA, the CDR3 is TGTGCCAGCAGTGAAAGGCAGGGGGTTTTAGAGACCCAGTACTTC. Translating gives CASSERQGVLETQYF.

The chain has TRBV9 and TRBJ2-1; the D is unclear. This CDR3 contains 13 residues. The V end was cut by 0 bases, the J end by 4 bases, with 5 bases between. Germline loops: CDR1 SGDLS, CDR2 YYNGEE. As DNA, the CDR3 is TGTGCCAGCAGCGTAGCCCCTTACAATGAGCAGTTCTTC. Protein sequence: CASSVAPYNEQFF.

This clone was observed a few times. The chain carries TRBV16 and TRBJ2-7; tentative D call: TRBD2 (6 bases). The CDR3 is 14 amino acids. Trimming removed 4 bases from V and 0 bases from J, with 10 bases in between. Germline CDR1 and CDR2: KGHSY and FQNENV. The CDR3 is CASSPVGGSYEQYF. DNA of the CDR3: TGTGCCAGCAGCCCGGTGGGGGGCTCCTACGAGCAGTACTTC.

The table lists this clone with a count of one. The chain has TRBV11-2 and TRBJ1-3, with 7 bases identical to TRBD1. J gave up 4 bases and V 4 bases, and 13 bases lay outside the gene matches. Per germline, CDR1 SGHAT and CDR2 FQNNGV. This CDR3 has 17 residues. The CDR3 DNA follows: TGTGCCAGCAGCTCCCAACCGGGACAGCGGCACGGAAACACCATATATTTT. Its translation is CASSSQPGQRHGNTIYF.

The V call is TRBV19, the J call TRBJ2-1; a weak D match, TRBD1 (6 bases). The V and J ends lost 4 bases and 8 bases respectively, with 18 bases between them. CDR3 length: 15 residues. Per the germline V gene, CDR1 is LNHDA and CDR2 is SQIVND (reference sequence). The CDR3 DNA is TGTGCCAGTAGTACGCTACAGGGTTTTAGGTATGAGCAGTTCTTC. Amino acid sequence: CASSTLQGFRYEQFF.

As DNA, the CDR3 is TGTGCCAGCAGTGGACAGGGCCGGGGCTATGGCTACACCTTC. Residues: CASSGQGRGYGYTF. The genes are TRBV2 and TRBJ1-2; TRBD1 matches 7 bases. The CDR3 length is 14 residues. The V segment lost 4 bases and the J segment 4 bases; nucleotides outside the gene matches: 6. The germline V gene encodes CDR1 SNHLY and CDR2 FYNNEI.

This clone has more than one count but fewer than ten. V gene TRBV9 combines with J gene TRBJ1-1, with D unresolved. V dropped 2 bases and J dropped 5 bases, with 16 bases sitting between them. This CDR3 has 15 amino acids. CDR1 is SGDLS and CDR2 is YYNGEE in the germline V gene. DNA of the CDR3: TGTGCCAGCAGCGTTGAGGGCAGGTATGGAACTGAAGCTTTCTTT. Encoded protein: CASSVEGRYGTEAFF.

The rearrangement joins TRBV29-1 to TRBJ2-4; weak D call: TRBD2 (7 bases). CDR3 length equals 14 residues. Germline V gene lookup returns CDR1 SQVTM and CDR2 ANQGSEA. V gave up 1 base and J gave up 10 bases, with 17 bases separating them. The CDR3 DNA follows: TGCAGCGTTGAAGGAGGGGGGGTGCGTGGGATTCAGTACTTC. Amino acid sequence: CSVEGGGVRGIQYF.

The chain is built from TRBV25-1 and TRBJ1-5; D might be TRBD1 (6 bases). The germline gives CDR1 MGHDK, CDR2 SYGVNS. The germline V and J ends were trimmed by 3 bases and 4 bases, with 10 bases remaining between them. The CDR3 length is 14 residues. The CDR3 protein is CASSETGRNQPQHF. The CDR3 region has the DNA TGTGCCAGCAGTGAGACAGGCCGGAATCAGCCCCAGCATTTT. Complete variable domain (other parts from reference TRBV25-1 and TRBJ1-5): EADIYQTPRYLVIGTGKKITLECSQTMGHDKMYWYQQDPGMELHLIHYSYGVNSTEKGDLSSESTVSRIRTEHFPLTLESARPSHTSQYLCASSETGRNQPQHFGDGTRLSIL.

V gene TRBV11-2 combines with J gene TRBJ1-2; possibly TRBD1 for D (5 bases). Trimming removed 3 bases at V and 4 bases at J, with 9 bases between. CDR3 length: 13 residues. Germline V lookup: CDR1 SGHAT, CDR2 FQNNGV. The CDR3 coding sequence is TGTGCCAGCAGCTTCCCGCAGGGCTATGGCTACACCTTC. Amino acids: CASSFPQGYGYTF.

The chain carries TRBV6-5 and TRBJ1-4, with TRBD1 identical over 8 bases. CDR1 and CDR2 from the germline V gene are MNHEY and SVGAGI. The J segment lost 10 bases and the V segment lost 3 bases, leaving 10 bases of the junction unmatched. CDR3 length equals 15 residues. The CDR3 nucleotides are TGTGCCAGCAGTTATTCCAGGACAGGGTCAACAAAACTGTTTTTT. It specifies CASSYSRTGSTKLFF.

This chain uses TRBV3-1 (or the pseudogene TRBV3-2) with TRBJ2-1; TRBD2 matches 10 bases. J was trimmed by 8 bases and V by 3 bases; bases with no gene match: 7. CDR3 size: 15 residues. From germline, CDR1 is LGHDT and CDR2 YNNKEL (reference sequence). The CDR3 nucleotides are TGTGCCAGCAGCCAGCGTAGCGGGGGGTTCGATGAGCAGTTCTTC. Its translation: CASSQRSGGFDEQFF.

The CDR3 bases are TGTGCCAGCAGCAGGGACTCTGGGGCCAACGTCCTGACTTTC. Its protein is CASSRDSGANVLTF. This chain connects TRBV27 to TRBJ2-6; D is perhaps TRBD1 (5 bases). Germline V gene sequence: CDR1 MNHEY, CDR2 SMNVEV (reference sequence). The CDR3 is made up of 14 amino acids. The V and J ends lost 6 bases and 0 bases respectively, with 6 bases between them.

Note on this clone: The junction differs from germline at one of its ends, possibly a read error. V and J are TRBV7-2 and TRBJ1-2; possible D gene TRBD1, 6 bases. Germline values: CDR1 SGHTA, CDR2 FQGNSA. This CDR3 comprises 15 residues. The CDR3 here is CASTLNSGVNYGYTF. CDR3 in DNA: TGTGCCAGCACCTTAAACTCAGGGGTAAACTATGGCTACACCTTC.

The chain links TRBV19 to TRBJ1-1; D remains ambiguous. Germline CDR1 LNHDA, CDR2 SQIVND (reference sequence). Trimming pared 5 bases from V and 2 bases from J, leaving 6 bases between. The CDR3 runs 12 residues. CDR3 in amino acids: CASSFRNTEAFF. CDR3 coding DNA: TGTGCCAGTAGTTTCAGAAACACTGAAGCTTTCTTT.

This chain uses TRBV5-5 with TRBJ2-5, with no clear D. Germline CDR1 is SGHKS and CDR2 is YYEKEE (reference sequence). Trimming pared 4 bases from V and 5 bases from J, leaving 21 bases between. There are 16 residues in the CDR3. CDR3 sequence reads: CASSPTPSPLGETQYF. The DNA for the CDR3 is TGTGCCAGCAGCCCTACCCCGTCGCCTCTCGGGGAGACCCAGTACTTC.

CDR3 protein: CASRLQGAEAEAFF. CDR3 coding DNA: TGCGCCAGCCGACTACAGGGGGCGGAGGCTGAAGCTTTCTTT. The chain carries TRBV5-1 and TRBJ1-1; 9 bases align to TRBD1. Losses at the gene ends were 7 bases for V and 6 bases for J; bases not matched to a gene: 10. CDR3 size: 14 residues. In germline, CDR1 is SGHRS, CDR2 YFSETQ.

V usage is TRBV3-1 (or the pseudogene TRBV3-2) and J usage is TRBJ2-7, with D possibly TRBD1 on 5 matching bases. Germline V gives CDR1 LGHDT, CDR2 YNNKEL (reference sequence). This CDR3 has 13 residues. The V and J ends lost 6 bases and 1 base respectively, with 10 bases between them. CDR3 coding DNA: TGTGCCAGCAGACCCTCAGGGTCCTACGAGCAGTACTTC. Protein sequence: CASRPSGSYEQYF.

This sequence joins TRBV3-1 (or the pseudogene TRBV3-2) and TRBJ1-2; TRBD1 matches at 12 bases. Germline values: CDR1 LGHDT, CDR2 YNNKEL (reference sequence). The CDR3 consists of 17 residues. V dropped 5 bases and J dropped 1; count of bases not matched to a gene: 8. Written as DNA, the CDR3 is TGTGCCAGCAGCGGACGGGACAGGGGGCGTCTTAACTATGGCTACACCTTC. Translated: CASSGRDRGRLNYGYTF.

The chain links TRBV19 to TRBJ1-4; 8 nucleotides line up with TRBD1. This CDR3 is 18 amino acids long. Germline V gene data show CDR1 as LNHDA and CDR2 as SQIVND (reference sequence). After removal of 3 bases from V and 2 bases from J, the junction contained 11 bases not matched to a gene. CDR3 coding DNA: TGTGCCAGTAGTATTGGGACAGGCCCTTTTTCGACTAATGAAAAACTGTTTTTT. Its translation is CASSIGTGPFSTNEKLFF.

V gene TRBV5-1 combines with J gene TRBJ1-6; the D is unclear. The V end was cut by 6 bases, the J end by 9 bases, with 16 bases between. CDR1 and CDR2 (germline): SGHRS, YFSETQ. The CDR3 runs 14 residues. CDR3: CASTAGRAGSPLHF. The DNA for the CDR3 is TGCGCCAGCACCGCGGGGAGGGCGGGTTCACCCCTCCACTTT.

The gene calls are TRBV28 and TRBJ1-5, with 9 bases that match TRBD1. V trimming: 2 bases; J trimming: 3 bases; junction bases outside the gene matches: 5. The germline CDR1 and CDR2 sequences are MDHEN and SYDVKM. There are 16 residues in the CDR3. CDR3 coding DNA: TGTGCCAGCAGTTTAGCGACAGGGGGGACCAATCAGCCCCAGCATTTT. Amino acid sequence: CASSLATGGTNQPQHF.

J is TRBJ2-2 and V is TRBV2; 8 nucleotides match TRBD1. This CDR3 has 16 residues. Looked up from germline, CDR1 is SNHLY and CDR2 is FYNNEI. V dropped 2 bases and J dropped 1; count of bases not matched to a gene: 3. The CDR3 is CASSELGTGNTGELFF. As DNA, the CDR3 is TGTGCCAGCAGTGAATTGGGGACAGGGAACACCGGGGAGCTGTTTTTT.

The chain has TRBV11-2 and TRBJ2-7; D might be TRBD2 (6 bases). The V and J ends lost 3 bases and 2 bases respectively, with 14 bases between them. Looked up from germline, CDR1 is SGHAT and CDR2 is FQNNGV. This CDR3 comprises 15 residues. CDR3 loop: CASSFASGPAYEQYF. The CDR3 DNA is TGTGCCAGCAGCTTTGCCAGCGGGCCGGCCTACGAGCAGTACTTC.

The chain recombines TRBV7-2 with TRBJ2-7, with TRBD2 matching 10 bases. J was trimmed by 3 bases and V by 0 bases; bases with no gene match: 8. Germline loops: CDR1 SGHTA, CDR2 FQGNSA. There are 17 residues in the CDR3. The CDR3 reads CASSLAVLSGGDYEQYF. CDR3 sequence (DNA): TGTGCCAGCAGCTTAGCGGTTCTAAGCGGGGGGGACTACGAGCAGTACTTC.